These 17 T cell receptor beta chains were sequenced from one sample in a study of blood T cell repertoires in COVID-19. TCRdb's copy holds only in-frame clones and misses some; the assay was immunoSEQ multiplex PCR. The data hold under 150,000 clones, with 88% observed a single time. Sequencing was performed on peripheral blood. The receptor set was obtained from a human donor in a cohort sampled during active COVID-19.

The rearrangement uses TRBV10-3 and TRBJ1-5; a possible D gene is TRBD1 (6 bases). V was clipped by 7 bases and J by 6 bases, with 13 bases between them. The CDR3 contains 13 residues. CDR1 ENHRY and CDR2 SYGVKD come from the germline V gene. This chain's CDR3 is CAINLQGFQPQHF. In DNA form, the CDR3 reads TGTGCCATCAATCTACAGGGCTTTCAGCCCCAGCATTTT.

This chain joins TRBV14 and TRBJ1-2, with TRBD1 as a possible D gene (5 bases). Trimming left V 4 bases short and J 4 bases short, with 22 bases between. CDR1 SGHDN and CDR2 FVKESK come from the germline V gene. The CDR3 length is 17 residues. CDR3 protein: CASSRNQGGLITYGYTF. DNA of the CDR3: TGTGCCAGCAGCCGGAACCAGGGAGGGTTAATTACCTATGGCTACACCTTC.

V and J are TRBV11-2 and TRBJ2-7; a possible D gene is TRBD1 (6 bases). Germline loops: CDR1 SGHAT, CDR2 FQNNGV. V gave up 5 bases and J gave up 4 bases, with 18 bases separating them. There are 15 residues in the CDR3. This CDR3 is CASSAWDTAIYEQYF. The CDR3 bases are TGTGCCAGCAGCGCATGGGACACCGCGATTTACGAGCAGTACTTC.

This chain joins TRBV28 and TRBJ1-2; 9 positions match TRBD1. CDR1 MDHEN and CDR2 SYDVKM come from the germline V gene. V lost 4 bases to trimming and J lost 4 bases; unmatched junction nucleotides: 10. The CDR3 runs to 16 residues. The CDR3 nucleotides read TGTGCCAGCAGTTCCCCTCCGGGACAGGGTGGCTATGGCTACACCTTC. Residues: CASSSPPGQGGYGYTF.

The chain recombines TRBV19 with TRBJ2-1, with TRBD2 as a possible D gene (7 bases). CDR1 is LNHDA and CDR2 is SQIVND in the germline V gene (reference sequence). V lost 1 base and J lost 4, with 17 bases in between. The CDR3 is 17 residues long. In DNA, the CDR3 is TGTGCCAGTAGTATAGGGGGGGGAACAGGGAAGTACAATGAGCAGTTCTTC. Translated: CASSIGGGTGKYNEQFF.

CDR3 sequence (DNA): TGTGCCAGCAGTCAAAGCGGGACTCCGCCTTGGGAGCAGTACTTC. The encoded protein is CASSQSGTPPWEQYF. The chain couples TRBV6-6 to TRBJ2-7, with 7 bases lining up with TRBD2. This CDR3 is 15 amino acids long. The trim removed 5 bases at V and 7 bases at J, leaving 14 bases unmatched. CDR1 and CDR2 from the germline V gene are MNHNY and SVGAGI (reference sequence).

CDR3 DNA: TGTGCCAGCGGGAACCGGGATTCGGCCTACAATGAGCAGTTCTTC. Protein sequence: CASGNRDSAYNEQFF. This chain connects TRBV4-2 to TRBJ2-1; D might be TRBD2 (5 bases). Trimming removed 8 bases at V and 2 bases at J, with 16 bases between. CDR3 length: 15 amino acids. The germline V gene has CDR1 LGHNA and CDR2 YNFKEQ.

The chain uses TRBV5-1 and TRBJ2-3; 14 bases are a match to TRBD2. The CDR3 consists of 18 residues. Unmatched junction bases numbered 15, after V lost 7 bases and J lost 5 bases. Germline V gene data show CDR1 as SGHRS and CDR2 as YFSETQ. CDR3 coding DNA: TGCGCCAGCTCGGGACTAGCGGGAGTTGGGGGTTCGGGAGATACGCAGTATTTT. Encoded protein: CASSGLAGVGGSGDTQYF.

The V and J genes are TRBV27 and TRBJ2-7; TRBD1 matches 12 bases. The CDR3 loop spans 15 amino acids. CDR1 is MNHEY and CDR2 is SMNVEV in the germline V gene (reference sequence). With 8 bases clipped from V and 4 bases from J, the junction kept 9 bases outside the gene matches. The CDR3 sequence is CASSPQGQGAYEQYF. Written as DNA, the CDR3 is TGTGCCAGCTCCCCCCAGGGACAGGGGGCTTACGAGCAGTACTTC.

J is TRBJ2-2 and V is TRBV5-1; 7 bases align to TRBD1. The CDR3 sequence is 16 residues long. V was pared by 4 bases and J by 6 bases, with 12 bases of the junction left unmatched. Germline V gene lookup returns CDR1 SGHRS and CDR2 YFSETQ. As DNA, the CDR3 is TGCGCCAGCAGCCTCCACGGCGGACAGGTCGCCGGGGAGCTGTTTTTT. This gives the protein CASSLHGGQVAGELFF. Full variable domain (remainder filled in from reference TRBV5-1 and TRBJ2-2): KAGVTQTPRYLIKTRGQQVTLSCSPISGHRSVSWYQQTPGQGLQFLFEYFSETQRNKGNFPGRFSGRQFSNSRSEMNVSTLELGDSALYLCASSLHGGQVAGELFFGEGSRLTVL.

This rearrangement joins TRBV29-1 to TRBJ2-3; 8 positions match TRBD2. Trimming took 5 bases from V and 5 from J; bases not matched to a gene: 9. Germline values: CDR1 SQVTM, CDR2 ANQGSEA. The CDR3 is 14 amino acids. CDR3 in amino acids: CSVLPGLAGDTQYF. The CDR3 bases are TGCAGCGTTTTGCCTGGGCTAGCGGGAGATACGCAGTATTTT.

V is TRBV28 and J is TRBJ1-1, with a possible D match to TRBD1 (5 bases). V was shortened by 11 bases and J by 0 bases, with 10 bases between the two germline ends. The CDR3 runs 12 residues. Per the germline V gene, CDR1 is MDHEN and CDR2 is SYDVKM. In DNA, the CDR3 is TGTGCCTTCTCGGGGGTGAACACTGAAGCTTTCTTT. Translation gives CAFSGVNTEAFF.

This sequence joins TRBV4-2 and TRBJ2-3; 13 bases fit TRBD2. In germline, CDR1 is LGHNA, CDR2 YNFKEQ. This CDR3 is 18 amino acids long. The ends lost 4 bases at V and 0 bases at J; junction bases unmatched: 7. Written as DNA, the CDR3 is TGTGCCAGCAGCCTTCGTGGGACTAGCGGGGCGAGCACAGATACGCAGTATTTT. Residues: CASSLRGTSGASTDTQYF.

The rearrangement uses TRBV13 and TRBJ2-7; 8 nucleotides line up with TRBD1. The CDR3 has 14 residues. Looked up from germline, CDR1 is PRHDT and CDR2 is FYEKMQ (reference sequence). With 5 bases clipped from V and 1 base from J, the junction kept 4 bases outside the gene matches. CDR3 nucleotide sequence: TGTGCCAGCAGCCAACGACAGGGGTCCTACGAGCAGTACTTC. Translating gives CASSQRQGSYEQYF.

The CDR3, as DNA: TGTGCCACCAGCAGTTCAGATCAGCCCCAGCATTTT. This sequence encodes CATSSSDQPQHF. The chain employs TRBV15 and TRBJ1-5, with D unclear. The CDR3 extends over 12 amino acids. Germline V lookup: CDR1 LNHNV, CDR2 YYDKDF (reference sequence). V lost 3 bases and J 5 bases, leaving 5 bases between the germline ends.

The DNA for the CDR3 is TGTGCCAGCAGTTCTAACCCGGGACAGGGGTTAAGTGAAGCTTTCTTT. This gives the protein CASSSNPGQGLSEAFF. This chain connects TRBV6-2 or TRBV6-3 to TRBJ1-1; 10 bases are shared with TRBD1. The J segment lost 7 bases and the V segment lost 4 bases, leaving 12 bases of the junction unmatched. The V gene's germline CDR1 is MNHEY and CDR2 SVGEGT. The CDR3 contains 16 residues.

The genes are TRBV30 and TRBJ2-7, with no clear D. Germline assignment: CDR1 GTSNPN and CDR2 SVGIG (reference sequence). There are 11 residues in the CDR3. Trimming shortened V by 0 bases and J by 6 bases, and 6 bases separated the two germline ends. As DNA, the CDR3 is TGTGCCTGGAGTGTACTTAGCGAGCAGTACTTC. Its translation: CAWSVLSEQYF.